The clone carrying this T cell receptor (beta chain) was counted only a few times. Antigen specificity is unknown. This record comes from a study of CD4+ T cells in melanoma. Overall study findings and caveats: A reported correlation linked neoantigen-specific CD4+ T cells to CD8+, macrophage and B cell function. In melanoma, neoantigen-specific CD4+ T cells reportedly differed in differentiation state.

TCRdb's table, derived via immunoSEQ multiplex PCR, lists solely in-frame clones and lacks some. In the table there are 6,800 or so clones, about 50% of which are singletons. The CDR3 runs 12 residues. Trimming removed 7 bases from V and 7 bases from J, with 9 bases in between. The germline V gene has CDR1 SGHNT and CDR2 YYREEE (reference sequence). The sample taken for sequencing was cells from a culture (not recorded whether cultured in vitro). The sequence derives from a human donor with melanoma. The chain carries TRBV5-4 and TRBJ1-6; no clear D gene. CDR3 protein: CASATDNSPLHF. The CDR3 nucleotides are TGTGCCAGCGCTACAGACAATTCACCCCTCCACTTT.